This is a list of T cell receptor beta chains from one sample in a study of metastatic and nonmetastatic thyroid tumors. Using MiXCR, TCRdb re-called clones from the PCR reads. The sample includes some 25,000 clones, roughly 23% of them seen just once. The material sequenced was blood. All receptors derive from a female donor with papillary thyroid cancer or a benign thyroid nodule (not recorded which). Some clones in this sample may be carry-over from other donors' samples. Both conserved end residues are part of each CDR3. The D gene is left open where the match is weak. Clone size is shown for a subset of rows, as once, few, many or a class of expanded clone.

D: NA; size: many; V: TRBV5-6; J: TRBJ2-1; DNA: TGTGCCAGCAGCTTGGGGGAGGGGGCGAAGCAGTTCTTC; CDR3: CASSLGEGAKQFF
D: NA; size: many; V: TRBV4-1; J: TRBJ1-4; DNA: TGCGCCAGCAGCCAAGGTTGGGGGGTCGGTGCTACTAATGAAAAACTGTTTTTT; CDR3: CASSQGWGVGATNEKLFF
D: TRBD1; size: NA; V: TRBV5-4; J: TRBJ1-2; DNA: TGCGCCAGCAGCTTTAGCAGACAGGGGTTAGGCGATGGCTACACCTTC; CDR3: CASSFSRQGLGDGYTF
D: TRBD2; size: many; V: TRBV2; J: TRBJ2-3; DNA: TGTGCCAGCAGTGAACCGGGACTACACGGAGATACGCAGTATTTT; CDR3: CASSEPGLHGDTQYF
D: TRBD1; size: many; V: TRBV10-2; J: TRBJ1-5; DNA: TGCGCCAGCAGTGAGAGCGACAGGGGGCCTGATCAGCCCCAGCATTTT; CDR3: CASSESDRGPDQPQHF
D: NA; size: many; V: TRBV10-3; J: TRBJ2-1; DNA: TGTGCCATCAGCCTAGGTCCGGGGTACAATGAGCAGTTCTTC; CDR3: CAISLGPGYNEQFF
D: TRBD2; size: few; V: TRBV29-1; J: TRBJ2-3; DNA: TGCAGCGTTGTTTCCAGCGGGAGTGCAGATACGCAGTATTTT; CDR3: CSVVSSGSADTQYF
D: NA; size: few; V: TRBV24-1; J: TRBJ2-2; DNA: TGTGCCACCAGTGATTCTCTTTCGGGGGACACCGGGGAGCTGTTTTTT; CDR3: CATSDSLSGDTGELFF
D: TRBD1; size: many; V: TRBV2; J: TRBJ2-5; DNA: TGTGCCAGCAGTGCGGGGACAGGCCAAGAGACCCAGTACTTC; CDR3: CASSAGTGQETQYF
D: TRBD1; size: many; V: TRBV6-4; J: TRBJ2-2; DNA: TGTGCCAGCAAGTCCCAGGGGGATACCGGGGAGCTGTTTTTT; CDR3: CASKSQGDTGELFF
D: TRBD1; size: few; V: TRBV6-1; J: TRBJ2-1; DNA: TGTGCCAGCAGTCAGGGGGCCAGCTCCTACAATGGGCAGTTATTC; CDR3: CASSQGASSYNGQLF
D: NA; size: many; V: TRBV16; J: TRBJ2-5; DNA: TGTGCCAGCAGCCAATGGGTCGGGCAGCAAGAGACCCAGTACTTC; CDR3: CASSQWVGQQETQYF
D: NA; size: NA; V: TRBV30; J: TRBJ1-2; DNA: TGTGCCTTTACCAGGGCAGGGAGCCTACCGTCTTATGGCTACACCTTC; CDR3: CAFTRAGSLPSYGYTF
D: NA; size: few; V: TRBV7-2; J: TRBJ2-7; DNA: TGTGCCAGCAGCACTCCACACTGCGGCGAGCAGTACTTC; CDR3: CASSTPHCGEQYF
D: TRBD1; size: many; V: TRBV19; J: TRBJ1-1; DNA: TGTGCCAGTAGTCGTTTTTCACAAAGGGACAGGGAGGGTGAAGCTTTCTTT; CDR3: CASSRFSQRDREGEAFF
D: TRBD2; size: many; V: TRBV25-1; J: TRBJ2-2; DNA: TGTGCCAGCAGTTCCGGGGGGGCTAGCGGGCCGGAAGTCCCCGGGGAGCTGTTTTTT; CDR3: CASSSGGASGPEVPGELFF
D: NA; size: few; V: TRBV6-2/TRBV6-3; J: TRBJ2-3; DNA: TGTGCCACCAAGAATTTAGGGGACTCCAGCACAGATACGCAGTATTTT; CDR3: CATKNLGDSSTDTQYF
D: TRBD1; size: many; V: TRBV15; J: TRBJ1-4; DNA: TGTGCCACCAGCAGTCGGACAGGAAATGAAAAACTGTTTTTT; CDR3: CATSSRTGNEKLFF
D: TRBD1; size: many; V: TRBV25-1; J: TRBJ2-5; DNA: TGTGCCAGCAGTACAGGGGTTCAACAAGAGACCCAGTACTTC; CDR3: CASSTGVQQETQYF
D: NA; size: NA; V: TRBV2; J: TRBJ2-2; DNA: TGTGCCAGCAGTAATGCGGTAAACACCGGGGAGTTGTTTTTT; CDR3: CASSNAVNTGELFF
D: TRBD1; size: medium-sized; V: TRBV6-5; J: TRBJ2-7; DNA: TGTGCCAGCAGTTACTCGCGGACAGGGGTGGGCGAGCAGTACTTC; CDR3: CASSYSRTGVGEQYF
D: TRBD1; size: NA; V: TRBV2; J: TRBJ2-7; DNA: TGTGCCAGCAGTGCTTCCGGGACAGGGGGACTAGGCGGCTCCTACGAGCAGTACTTC; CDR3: CASSASGTGGLGGSYEQYF
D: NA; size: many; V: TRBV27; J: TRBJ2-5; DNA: TGTGCCAGCTCCGGTGTTGGGAACCAAGAGACCCAGTACTTC; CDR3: CASSGVGNQETQYF
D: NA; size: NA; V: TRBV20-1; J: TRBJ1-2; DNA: TGCAGTGCTAGACCAATCCTCTATGGCTACACCTTC; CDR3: CSARPILYGYTF
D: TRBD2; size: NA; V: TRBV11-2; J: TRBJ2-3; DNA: TGTGCCAGCAGCACCAGCGGGAGGGGCGCAGATACGCAGTATTTT; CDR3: CASSTSGRGADTQYF
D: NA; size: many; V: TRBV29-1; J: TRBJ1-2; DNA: TGCAGCGTTGGCCCCGACGCGGATTCTAACTATGGCTACACCTTC; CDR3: CSVGPDADSNYGYTF
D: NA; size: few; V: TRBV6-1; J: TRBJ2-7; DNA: TGTGCCAGCAGCCTAAGCCGGGTGCCCTACGAGCAGTACTTC; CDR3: CASSLSRVPYEQYF
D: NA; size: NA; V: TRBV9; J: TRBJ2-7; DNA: TGTGCCAGCAGCCCTGGCAGTACCTCCGGGCAGTACTTC; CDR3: CASSPGSTSGQYF
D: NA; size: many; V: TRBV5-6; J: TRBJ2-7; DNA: TGTGCCAGCAGCTTCCCCAACGGCTACGAGCAGTACTTC; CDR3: CASSFPNGYEQYF
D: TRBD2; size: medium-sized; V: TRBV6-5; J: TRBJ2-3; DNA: TGTGCCAGCAGTTACGGGAGTAGCGGGGATACGCAGTATTTT; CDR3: CASSYGSSGDTQYF
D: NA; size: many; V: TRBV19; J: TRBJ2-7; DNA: TGTGCCACCCGGCCGGGGGCGGGGTCGACCTACGAGCAGTACTTC; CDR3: CATRPGAGSTYEQYF
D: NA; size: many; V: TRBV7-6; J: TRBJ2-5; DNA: TGTGCCAGCAGCTTTTGGCTACAAGAGACCCAGTACTTC; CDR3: CASSFWLQETQYF
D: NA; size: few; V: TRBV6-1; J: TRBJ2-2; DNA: TGTGCCTCGGCAATCCGGGAGCACGTTACCGGGGAGCTGTTTTTT; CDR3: CASAIREHVTGELFF
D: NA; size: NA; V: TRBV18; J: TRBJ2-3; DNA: TGTGCCAGCTCACAAGAAAGCACAGATACGCAGTATTTT; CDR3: CASSQESTDTQYF
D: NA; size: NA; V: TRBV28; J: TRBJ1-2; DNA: TGTGCCAGCAGACCCCTAGGCACTACTAACTATGGCTACACCTTC; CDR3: CASRPLGTTNYGYTF
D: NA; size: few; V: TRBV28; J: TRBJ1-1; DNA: TGTGCCAGCAGTTCATCCAGGGTCCCTGAAGCTTTCTTT; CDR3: CASSSSRVPEAFF
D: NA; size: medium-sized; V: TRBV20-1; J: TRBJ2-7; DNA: TGCAGTGCTAGTGACCCACACGCAGGCACCCATACCTACGAGCAGTACTTC; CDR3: CSASDPHAGTHTYEQYF
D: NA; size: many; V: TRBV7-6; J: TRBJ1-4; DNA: TGTGCCAGCAGCCTGGGACAAACTAATGAAAAACTGTTTTTT; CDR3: CASSLGQTNEKLFF
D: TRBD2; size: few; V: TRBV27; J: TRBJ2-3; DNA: TGTGCCAGCAGTTTAGTACTAGCGGGAACTACAACGCAGTATTTT; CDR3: CASSLVLAGTTTQYF
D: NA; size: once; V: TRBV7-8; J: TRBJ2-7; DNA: TGTGCCAGCAGCTTAACTAGCTGGTTTTCCTACGAGCAGTACTTC; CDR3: CASSLTSWFSYEQYF
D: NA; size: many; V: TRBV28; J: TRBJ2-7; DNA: TGTGCCAGCTTCGGGAGCCTGGGGTACGAGCAGTACTTC; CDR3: CASFGSLGYEQYF